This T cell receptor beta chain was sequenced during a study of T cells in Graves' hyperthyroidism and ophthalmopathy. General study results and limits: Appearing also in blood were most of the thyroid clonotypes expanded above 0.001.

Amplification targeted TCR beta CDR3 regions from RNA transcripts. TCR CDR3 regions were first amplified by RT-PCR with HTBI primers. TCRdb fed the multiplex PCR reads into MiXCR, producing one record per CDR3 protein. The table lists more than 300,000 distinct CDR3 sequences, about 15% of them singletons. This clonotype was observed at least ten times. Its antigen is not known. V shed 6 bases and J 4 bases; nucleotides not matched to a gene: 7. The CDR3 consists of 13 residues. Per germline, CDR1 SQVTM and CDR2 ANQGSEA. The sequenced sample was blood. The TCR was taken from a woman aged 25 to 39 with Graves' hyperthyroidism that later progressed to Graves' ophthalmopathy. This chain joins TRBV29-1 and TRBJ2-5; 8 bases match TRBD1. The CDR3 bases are TGCAGCGTGGGAAGGACAGGGCCAGAGACCCAGTACTTC. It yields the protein CSVGRTGPETQYF.